The sample holds a few counts of the clone carrying this T cell receptor beta chain. What it binds is not known. Germline V gene lookup returns CDR1 DFQATT and CDR2 SNEGSKA (reference sequence). This CDR3 is 19 amino acids long. V shed 0 bases and J 0 bases; nucleotides not matched to a gene: 9. Using a J-beta primer mix together with a sample-barcoded 5' primer, a second PCR was run for roughly 6 to 12 cycles. Every cDNA was tagged by a template-switch adaptor with 12 random nucleotides. TCRdb itself ran the 5' RACE reads through MiXCR, one entry per CDR3 protein. The profile covers hundreds of thousands of distinct CDR3 sequences, with 25% appearing a single time and under 10% taken by the ten largest. The record originates from a study of blood T cells in healthy people across ages. Points from the study as a whole: Roughly linear declines in TCR beta diversity per million T cells occurred with age.

Separately, the same data were catalogued under a study of T cells of mothers and their children.

The V gene is TRBV20-1, the J gene TRBJ2-2; 11 nucleotides match TRBD2. Sequences were obtained from blood. This clonotype was sampled from a boy under 18 in good health. The CDR3 is CSARDFGTSGFTNTGELFF. CDR3 coding DNA: TGCAGTGCTAGAGACTTCGGGACTAGCGGATTCACGAACACCGGGGAGCTGTTTTTT.